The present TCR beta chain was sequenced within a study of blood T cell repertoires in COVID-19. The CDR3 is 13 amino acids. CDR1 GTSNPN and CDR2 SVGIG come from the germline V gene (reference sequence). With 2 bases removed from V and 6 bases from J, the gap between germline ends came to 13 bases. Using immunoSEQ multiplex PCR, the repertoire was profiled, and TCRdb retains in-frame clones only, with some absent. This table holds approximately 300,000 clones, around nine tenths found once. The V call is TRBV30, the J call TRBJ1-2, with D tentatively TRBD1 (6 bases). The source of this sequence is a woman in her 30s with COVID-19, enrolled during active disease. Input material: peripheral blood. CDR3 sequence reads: CAWSQRTEDGYTF. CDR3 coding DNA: TGTGCCTGGAGTCAAAGGACAGAGGATGGCTACACCTTC.